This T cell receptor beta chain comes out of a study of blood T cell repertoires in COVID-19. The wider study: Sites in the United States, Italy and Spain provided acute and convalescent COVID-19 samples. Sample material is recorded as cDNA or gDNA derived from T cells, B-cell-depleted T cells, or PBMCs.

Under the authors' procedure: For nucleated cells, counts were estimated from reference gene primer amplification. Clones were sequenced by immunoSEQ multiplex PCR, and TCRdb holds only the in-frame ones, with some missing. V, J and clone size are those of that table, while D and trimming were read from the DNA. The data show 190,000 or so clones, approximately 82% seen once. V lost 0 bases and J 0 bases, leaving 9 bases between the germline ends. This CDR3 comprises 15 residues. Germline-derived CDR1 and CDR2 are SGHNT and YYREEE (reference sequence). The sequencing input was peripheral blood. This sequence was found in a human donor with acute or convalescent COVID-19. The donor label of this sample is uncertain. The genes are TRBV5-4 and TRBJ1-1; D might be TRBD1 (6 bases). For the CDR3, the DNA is TGTGCCAGCAGCTTGGGGGCAGGGGTGAACACTGAAGCTTTCTTT. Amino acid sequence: CASSLGAGVNTEAFF.